A single sample is the source of the 30 T cell receptor beta chains below, sequenced in a study of response to subunit inactivated influenza vaccine (dated by TCRdb to between 2017 and 2018). The protocol used for the library was RT-PCR. Sequencing used an Illumina HiSeq 2500. TCRdb redid the processing of the public reads, applying fastp at Q25 and MiXCR, and retained in-frame beta chains. Rows are unified per CDR3 protein, each entry keeping the most common DNA and genes. The sample has about 500,000 distinct CDR3 sequences on record, approximately 15% of them singletons. The ten largest clones add up to roughly 3% of the sample. This specimen consisted of CD4+ T cells sorted from PBMCs, obtained about 23 months after vaccination. The source is a man aged 50-75 years who received an inactivated influenza vaccine. Donor details come from another sample of the same person, matched by shared clones.

V and J are TRBV3-1 and TRBJ1-3; D remains ambiguous. Germline lookup yields CDR1 LGHDT and CDR2 YNNKEL (reference sequence). The CDR3 has 12 amino acids. The V and J ends lost 4 bases and 4 bases respectively, with 5 bases between them. The CDR3 bases are TGTGCCAGCAGCCCCCTCGGAAACACCATATATTTT. Encoded protein: CASSPLGNTIYF.

V and J are TRBV20-1 and TRBJ2-2; the match to TRBD1 covers 7 bases. V lost 4 bases and J lost 0; bases outside the gene matches: 5. The CDR3 runs 15 residues. CDR1 is DFQATT and CDR2 is SNEGSKA in the germline V gene (reference sequence). The chain's CDR3 is CSAKGADPNTGELFF. The CDR3 region has the DNA TGCAGTGCTAAGGGGGCCGATCCGAACACCGGGGAGCTGTTTTTT.

The rearrangement links TRBV27 to TRBJ1-6; 7 bases are shared with TRBD1. This CDR3 has 13 residues. Germline CDR1 is MNHEY and CDR2 is SMNVEV (reference sequence). V dropped 5 bases and J dropped 9; count of bases not matched to a gene: 4. The CDR3 DNA is TGTGCCAGCAGTAGACAGGGAGGTTCACCCCTCCACTTT. As protein: CASSRQGGSPLHF.

The V call is TRBV18, the J call TRBJ1-1; D is undetermined. CDR1 is KGHSH and CDR2 is LQKENI in the germline V gene. Trimming cost V 3 bases and J 4 bases, with 15 bases left between them. The CDR3 runs 15 residues. DNA for the CDR3: TGTGCCAGCTCACCGAGGGTGGGCGAGGGCACTGAAGCTTTCTTT. This sequence encodes CASSPRVGEGTEAFF.

This clonotype was picked up a small number of times. This chain joins TRBV4-2 and TRBJ1-4, with a possible D match to TRBD1 (6 bases). Germline V lookup: CDR1 LGHNA, CDR2 YNFKEQ. Trimming stripped 1 base from V and 6 bases from J, with 9 bases between. There are 14 residues in the CDR3. CDR3 DNA sequence: TGTGCCAGCAGCCAAGTCAGGACAGATGAAAAACTGTTTTTT. Protein sequence: CASSQVRTDEKLFF.

The sample holds a few counts of this clonotype. The chain employs TRBV4-3 and TRBJ2-1; D is uncertain. V was clipped by 4 bases and J by 2 bases, with 9 bases between them. The CDR3 spans 14 residues. Germline assignment: CDR1 LGHNA and CDR2 YSLEER. DNA for the CDR3: TGCGCCAGCAGCCGCGGCAACACCTACAATGAGCAGTTCTTC. It translates to CASSRGNTYNEQFF.

Of note for this clonotype: Compared with germline, one end of the junction differs, possibly owing to a read error. The chain uses TRBV7-2 and TRBJ1-5; a possible D gene is TRBD1 (5 bases). Germline V gives CDR1 SGHTA, CDR2 FQGNSA. The CDR3 extends over 14 amino acids. The CDR3 DNA follows: TGTGCCAGCAGCCTTGAGGGGAGGCAGCAGCGCCAGCATTTT. It codes for CASSLEGRQQRQHF.

This clonotype was detected only a few times. J is TRBJ2-2 and V is TRBV10-3; the D gene is possibly TRBD1 (6 bases). Germline V gene data show CDR1 as ENHRY and CDR2 as SYGVKD. This CDR3 has 15 residues. With 4 bases removed from V and 1 base from J, the gap between germline ends came to 10 bases. The CDR3 nucleotides are TGTGCCATCAGTGTTGCGACAGGGAACACCGGGGAGCTGTTTTTT. This translates into CAISVATGNTGELFF.

This chain joins TRBV25-1 and TRBJ2-4, with D unresolved. The V gene's germline CDR1 is MGHDK and CDR2 SYGVNS. With 4 bases removed from V and 0 bases from J, the gap between germline ends came to 13 bases. CDR3 size: 16 residues. DNA for the CDR3: TGTGCCAGCAGTGGACCCTTAACAGTAGCCAAAAACATTCAGTACTTC. It specifies CASSGPLTVAKNIQYF.

In regard to this clonotype: Being one base from a much bigger clone, this may be a read error. The CDR3 here is CASSRGQTSYEQYF. CDR3 nucleotide sequence: TGTGCCAGCAGCCGGGGACAGACCTCCTACGAGCAGTACTTC. The chain is built from TRBV7-2 and TRBJ2-7, with 7 bases that match TRBD1. J was trimmed by 0 bases and V by 5 bases; bases with no gene match: 4. Germline V gene data show CDR1 as SGHTA and CDR2 as FQGNSA. The length of the CDR3 is 14 residues.

The sample holds a few counts of this clonotype. This chain links TRBV20-1 with TRBJ1-5; weak D call: TRBD1 (5 bases). Per germline, CDR1 DFQATT and CDR2 SNEGSKA (reference sequence). CDR3 length: 16 amino acids. V lost 4 bases, J lost 0 bases, and 16 bases lay in between. CDR3 amino acids: CSATYSTGYSNQPQHF. DNA for the CDR3: TGCAGTGCTACTTATTCCACAGGATATAGCAATCAGCCCCAGCATTTT.

As concerns this clonotype: A much larger clone lies a single base off, so this may be a read error. V is TRBV7-2 and J is TRBJ2-3; D not certain. The J call is doubtful: the DNA matches TRBJ1-5 better. CDR1 is SGHTA, CDR2 FQGNSA, per germline. There are 12 residues in the CDR3. CDR3 in DNA: TGTGCCAGCTCTTCATACACAGATACGCAGCATTTT. Protein product: CASSSYTDTQHF.

This clonotype was observed a handful of times. The V and J genes are TRBV7-6 and TRBJ2-1; a weak D match, TRBD1 (5 bases). The V gene lost 5 bases and the J gene lost 0 bases, with 11 bases spanning the gap. This CDR3 is built from 15 residues. Germline CDR1 reads SGHVS; CDR2 reads FNYEAQ. This chain's CDR3 is CASSPRQSSYNEQFF. CDR3 in DNA: TGTGCCAGCAGCCCCCGACAGAGCTCCTACAATGAGCAGTTCTTC.

The CDR3 DNA reads TGCGCCAGCAGCCAAGATCCAACTAGCGGGGGGGCCGTAACAGATACGCAGTATTTT. Protein product: CASSQDPTSGGAVTDTQYF. The rearrangement uses TRBV4-3 and TRBJ2-3, with 13 positions matching TRBD2. Germline trimming cut 0 bases from V and 3 bases from J; bases unmatched to any gene: 9. CDR1 and CDR2 (germline): LGHNA, YSLEER. CDR3 length: 19 amino acids.

The chain is built from TRBV20-1 and TRBJ1-1; 7 nucleotides agree with TRBD1. This CDR3 region has 14 residues. The V segment lost 1 base and the J segment 1 base; nucleotides outside the gene matches: 3. In germline, CDR1 is DFQATT, CDR2 SNEGSKA (reference sequence). Here the CDR3 reads CSARGGQANTEAFF. CDR3 DNA sequence: TGCAGTGCTAGAGGCGGACAGGCGAACACTGAAGCTTTCTTT.

This rearrangement joins TRBV7-9 to TRBJ2-2; a weak D match, TRBD1 (7 bases). Germline-derived CDR1 and CDR2 are SEHNR and FQNEAQ (reference sequence). Trimming cost V 5 bases and J 4 bases, with 17 bases left between them. The CDR3 loop spans 16 amino acids. The CDR3 DNA sequence: TGTGCCAGCAGCCCGCGGGACAGAGGTCGCACCGGGGAGCTGTTTTTT. This sequence encodes CASSPRDRGRTGELFF. Looking up the rest from reference TRBV7-9 and TRBJ2-2 gives the full variable domain: DTGVSQNPRHKITKRGQNVTFRCDPISEHNRLYWYRQTLGQGPEFLTYFQNEAQLEKSRLLSDRFSAERPKGSFSTLEIQRTEQGDSAMYLCASSPRDRGRTGELFFGEGSRLTVL.

This chain joins TRBV4-3 and TRBJ2-2, with a weak D call TRBD1 (5 bases). Germline CDR1 reads LGHNA; CDR2 reads YSLEER. The CDR3 spans 17 residues. Trimming shortened V by 1 base and J by 3 bases, and 15 bases separated the two germline ends. The CDR3 sequence: CASSQGIGVGDTGELFF. The CDR3 DNA reads TGCGCCAGCAGCCAAGGAATAGGGGTAGGGGACACCGGGGAGCTGTTTTTT.

This clonotype appeared many times. The genes are TRBV10-3 and TRBJ2-2; a possible D gene is TRBD2 (5 bases). With 4 bases removed from V and 5 bases from J, the gap between germline ends came to 5 bases. Germline values: CDR1 ENHRY, CDR2 SYGVKD. This CDR3 is built from 12 residues. This CDR3 reads CAISGTTGELFF. The CDR3, as DNA: TGTGCCATCAGTGGGACTACCGGGGAGCTGTTTTTT.

This clonotype was observed many times. The chain has TRBV12-3 or TRBV12-4 and TRBJ2-1; 7 nucleotides line up with TRBD2. J lost 7 bases, V lost 1 base, and 7 bases had no gene match. The CDR3 contains 15 residues. DNA of the CDR3: TGTGCCAGCAGTTTAGGAGTAGCGGGTATTAATGAGCAGTTCTTC. It specifies CASSLGVAGINEQFF.

In its sample, this clonotype was seen a few times. The J gene is TRBJ1-1, the V gene TRBV3-1; weak D call: TRBD1 (6 bases). The CDR3 is 19 residues long. The V gene's germline CDR1 is LGHDT and CDR2 YNNKEL (reference sequence). Between the trimmed V and J ends, which lost 3 bases and 0 bases, there was a span of 23 bases. Here the CDR3 reads CASSHLRDTTRGMNTEAFF. CDR3 nucleotide sequence: TGTGCCAGCAGCCATCTCCGGGACACGACACGGGGAATGAACACTGAAGCTTTCTTT.

This clonotype was detected a few times. This chain links TRBV12-3 or TRBV12-4 with TRBJ2-7, with D unclear. Trimming cost V 3 bases and J 0 bases, with 9 bases left between them. The CDR3 consists of 14 residues. The CDR3 region is CASSFRQASYEQYF. For the CDR3, the DNA is TGTGCCAGCAGTTTCCGTCAGGCCTCCTACGAGCAGTACTTC.

This clonotype has a count of ten or more. V and J are TRBV4-2 and TRBJ2-5, with D tentatively TRBD2 (5 bases). The CDR3 extends over 14 amino acids. V lost 0 bases, J lost 1 base, and 6 bases lay in between. CDR1 and CDR2 from the germline V gene are LGHNA and YNFKEQ. The CDR3 sequence: CASSQDTSQETQYF. DNA for the CDR3: TGTGCCAGCAGCCAAGATACTAGCCAAGAGACCCAGTACTTC.

This rearrangement joins TRBV10-3 to TRBJ1-1; D may be TRBD1 (5 bases). The CDR3 extends over 13 amino acids. Germline V gene lookup returns CDR1 ENHRY and CDR2 SYGVKD. The V gene lost 4 bases and the J gene lost 1 base, with 7 bases spanning the gap. The CDR3 nucleotides read TGTGCCATCAGTGGGGGCAGGAACACTGAAGCTTTCTTT. Residues: CAISGGRNTEAFF.

This clonotype was seen at least ten times. The V call is TRBV20-1, the J call TRBJ1-1; D is unclear. Trimming took off 1 base at V and 0 bases at J, with 9 bases between the two ends. The CDR3 has 14 amino acids. CDR1 and CDR2 from the germline V gene are DFQATT and SNEGSKA (reference sequence). Here the CDR3 reads CSARGHGVNTEAFF. The CDR3 DNA sequence: TGCAGTGCTAGAGGCCATGGGGTGAACACTGAAGCTTTCTTT.

The gene calls are TRBV4-2 and TRBJ2-2; TRBD2 matches 10 bases. V was pared by 4 bases and J by 6 bases, with 5 bases of the junction left unmatched. CDR1 and CDR2 (germline): LGHNA, YNFKEQ. This CDR3 is built from 15 residues. The CDR3 spells CASSRGTSDAGELFF. The DNA of the CDR3 is TGTGCCAGCAGCCGGGGGACTAGCGATGCCGGGGAGCTGTTTTTT.

This clonotype occurred a few times. This sequence joins TRBV6-2 or TRBV6-3 and TRBJ2-5; 9 nucleotides match TRBD2. There are 16 residues in the CDR3. The V segment lost 5 bases and the J segment 6 bases; nucleotides outside the gene matches: 13. Germline values: CDR1 MNHEY, CDR2 SVGEGT. CDR3 region: CASSLNVAGARKTQYF. CDR3 in DNA: TGTGCCAGCAGTCTAAACGTAGCGGGAGCACGAAAGACCCAGTACTTC.

The genes are TRBV6-5 and TRBJ1-5; a weak D match, TRBD1 (6 bases). This CDR3 contains 16 residues. Germline CDR1 and CDR2: MNHEY and SVGAGI. V was trimmed by 4 bases and J by 0 bases, leaving 13 bases between them. CDR3 coding DNA: TGTGCCAGCAGTTTAACCCGGACAGCTAGCAATCAGCCCCAGCATTTT. As protein: CASSLTRTASNQPQHF.

This chain uses TRBV4-1 with TRBJ2-7; D may correspond to TRBD1 or TRBD2 (5 bases each). Per germline, CDR1 MGHRA and CDR2 YSYEKL. CDR3 size: 13 residues. V was pared by 4 bases and J by 4 bases, with 11 bases between. CDR3: CASSPGPRYEQYF. CDR3 in DNA: TGCGCCAGCAGCCCGGGGCCCAGGTACGAGCAGTACTTC.

The J gene is TRBJ1-3, the V gene TRBV12-3 or TRBV12-4, with D unresolved. The V end lost 8 bases, the J end lost 4 bases, and 6 bases lay between the germline ends. The CDR3 extends over 11 amino acids. CDR3 sequence: CASRFGNTIYF. DNA of the CDR3: TGTGCCAGCCGGTTCGGAAACACCATATATTTT.

V gene TRBV4-3 combines with J gene TRBJ2-2; the match to TRBD2 covers 10 bases. CDR1 LGHNA and CDR2 YSLEER come from the germline V gene. The CDR3 totals 17 residues. The ends lost 1 base at V and 0 bases at J; junction bases unmatched: 2. The CDR3 spells CASSQVTSGTNTGELFF. CDR3 coding DNA: TGCGCCAGCAGCCAAGTTACTAGCGGGACGAACACCGGGGAGCTGTTTTTT.